This T cell receptor beta chain was identified during a study of CD8 T cells in ankylosing spondylitis. Study findings and constraints: What seemed typical of ankylosing spondylitis blood was a TCR beta motif built from roughly 8 highly homologous variants.

One entry per CDR3 protein, called by TCRdb with MiXCR from the 5' RACE reads. The table records hundreds of thousands of distinct CDR3 sequences, roughly 10% of them present only once. This clonotype was seen many times. What it binds is unknown. Sequenced input: blood, either unsorted or a sorted T cell fraction (not recorded which). The receptor's source is a male donor with ankylosing spondylitis.

CDR3 sequence (DNA): TGTGCCAGCAACCCATCTACAGGGGGCTCTAGGAAGACCCAGTACTTC. Encoded protein: CASNPSTGGSRKTQYF. The chain couples TRBV7-8 to TRBJ2-5, with TRBD1 matching 9 bases. V lost 7 bases to trimming and J lost 6 bases; unmatched junction nucleotides: 15. The CDR3 covers 16 residues. Germline V lookup: CDR1 SGHVS, CDR2 FQNEAQ.